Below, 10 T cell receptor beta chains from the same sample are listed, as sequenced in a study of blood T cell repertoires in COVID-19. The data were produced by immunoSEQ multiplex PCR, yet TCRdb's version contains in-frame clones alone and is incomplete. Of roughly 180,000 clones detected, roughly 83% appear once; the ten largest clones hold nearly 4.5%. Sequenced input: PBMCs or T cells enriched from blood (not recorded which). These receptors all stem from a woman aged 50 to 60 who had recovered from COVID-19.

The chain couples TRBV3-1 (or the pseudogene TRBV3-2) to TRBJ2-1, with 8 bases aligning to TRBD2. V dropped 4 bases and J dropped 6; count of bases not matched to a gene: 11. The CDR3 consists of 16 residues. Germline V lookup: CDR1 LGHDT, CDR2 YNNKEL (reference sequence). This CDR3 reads CASSLPGSGNSNEQFF. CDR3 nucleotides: TGTGCCAGCAGCCTCCCGGGTAGCGGGAACAGCAATGAGCAGTTCTTC.

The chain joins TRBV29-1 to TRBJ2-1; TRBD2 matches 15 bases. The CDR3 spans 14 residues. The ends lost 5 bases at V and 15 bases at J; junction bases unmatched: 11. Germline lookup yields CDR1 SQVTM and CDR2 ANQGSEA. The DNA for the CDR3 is TGCAGCGTTCCCGGACTAGCGGGGGGGTCTTATCTGTTCTTC. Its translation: CSVPGLAGGSYLFF.

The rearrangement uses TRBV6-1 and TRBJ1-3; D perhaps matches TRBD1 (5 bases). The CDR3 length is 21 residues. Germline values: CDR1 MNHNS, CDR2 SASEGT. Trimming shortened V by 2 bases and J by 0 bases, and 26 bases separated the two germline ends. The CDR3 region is CASSELGYGGVGGLSGNTIYF. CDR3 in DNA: TGTGCCAGCAGTGAATTGGGATATGGAGGGGTCGGAGGGCTCTCTGGAAACACCATATATTTT.

In DNA, the CDR3 is TGTGCCAGCAGTTACGGGACTAGCGGCTGGACCCAGTACTTC. It yields the protein CASSYGTSGWTQYF. This sequence joins TRBV6-2 or TRBV6-3 and TRBJ2-5; 11 bases map to TRBD2. V lost 2 bases to trimming and J lost 7 bases; unmatched junction nucleotides: 3. The CDR3 covers 14 residues. Germline-derived CDR1 and CDR2 are MNHEY and SVGEGT.

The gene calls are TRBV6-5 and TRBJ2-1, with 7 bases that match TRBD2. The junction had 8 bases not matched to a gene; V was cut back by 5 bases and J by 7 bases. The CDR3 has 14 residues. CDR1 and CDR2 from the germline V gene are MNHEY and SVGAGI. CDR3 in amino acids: CASSSGVLRNEQFF. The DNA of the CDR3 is TGTGCCAGCAGTAGCGGGGTCTTACGGAATGAGCAGTTCTTC.

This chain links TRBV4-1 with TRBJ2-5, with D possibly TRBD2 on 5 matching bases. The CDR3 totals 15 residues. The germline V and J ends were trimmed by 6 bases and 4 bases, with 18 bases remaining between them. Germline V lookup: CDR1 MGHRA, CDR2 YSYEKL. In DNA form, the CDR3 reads TGCGCCAGCAGAACGGGGAGCGGTGGAGGAGAGACCCAGTACTTC. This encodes CASRTGSGGGETQYF.

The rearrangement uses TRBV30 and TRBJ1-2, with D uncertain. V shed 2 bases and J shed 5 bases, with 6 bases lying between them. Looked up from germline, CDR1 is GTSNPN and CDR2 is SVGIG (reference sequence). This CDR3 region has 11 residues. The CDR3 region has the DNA TGTGCCTGGAGTCCCCAATATGGCTACACCTTC. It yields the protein CAWSPQYGYTF. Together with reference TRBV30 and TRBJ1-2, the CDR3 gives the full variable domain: SQTIHQWPATLVQPVGSPLSLECTVEGTSNPNLYWYRQAAGRGLQLLFYSVGIGQISSEVPQNLSASRPQDRQFILSSKKLLLSDSGFYLCAWSPQYGYTFGSGTRLTVV.

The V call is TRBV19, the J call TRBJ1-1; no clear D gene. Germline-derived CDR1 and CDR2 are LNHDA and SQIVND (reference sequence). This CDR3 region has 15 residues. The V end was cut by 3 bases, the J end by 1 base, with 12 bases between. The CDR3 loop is CASSMLGTQNTEAFF. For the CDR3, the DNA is TGTGCCAGTAGTATGTTGGGCACTCAGAACACTGAAGCTTTCTTT.

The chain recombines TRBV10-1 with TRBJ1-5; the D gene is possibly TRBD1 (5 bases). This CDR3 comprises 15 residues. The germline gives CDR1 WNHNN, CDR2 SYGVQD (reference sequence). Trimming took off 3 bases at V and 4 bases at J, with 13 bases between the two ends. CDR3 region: CASSDSGGPNQPQHF. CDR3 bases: TGCGCCAGCAGTGATTCGGGGGGACCTAATCAGCCCCAGCATTTT.

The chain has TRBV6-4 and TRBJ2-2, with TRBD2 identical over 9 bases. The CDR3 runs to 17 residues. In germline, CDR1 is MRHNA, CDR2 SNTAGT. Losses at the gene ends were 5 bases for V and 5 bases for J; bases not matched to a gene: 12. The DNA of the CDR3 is TGTGCCAGCAGTCGCGACCTCATAGCGGGGGCGACCGGGGAGCTGTTTTTT. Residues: CASSRDLIAGATGELFF.